This entry is about one TCR beta chain. RNA served as the template for amplifying TCR beta CDR3 regions. The authors performed first-round RT-PCR with HTBI primers and then a second-round multiplex PCR. TCRdb called the multiplex PCR reads again in MiXCR, with one record for every CDR3 protein. In the table there are around 670,000 distinct CDR3 sequences, 35% to 50% of which are singletons. This entry comes from a study of Graves' ophthalmopathy and Graves' hyperthyroidism. The germline V gene has CDR1 MGHRA and CDR2 YSYEKL. CDR3 length equals 15 residues. Germline trimming cut 5 bases from V and 3 bases from J; bases unmatched to any gene: 5.

What was sequenced was peripheral blood. The chain carries TRBV4-1 and TRBJ2-7; 12 nucleotides agree with TRBD2. This receptor was identified in an adult man with Graves' ophthalmopathy. CDR3: CASSTRLAGDYEQYF. The CDR3 nucleotides are TGCGCCAGCAGCACGCGACTAGCGGGGGACTACGAGCAGTACTTC.